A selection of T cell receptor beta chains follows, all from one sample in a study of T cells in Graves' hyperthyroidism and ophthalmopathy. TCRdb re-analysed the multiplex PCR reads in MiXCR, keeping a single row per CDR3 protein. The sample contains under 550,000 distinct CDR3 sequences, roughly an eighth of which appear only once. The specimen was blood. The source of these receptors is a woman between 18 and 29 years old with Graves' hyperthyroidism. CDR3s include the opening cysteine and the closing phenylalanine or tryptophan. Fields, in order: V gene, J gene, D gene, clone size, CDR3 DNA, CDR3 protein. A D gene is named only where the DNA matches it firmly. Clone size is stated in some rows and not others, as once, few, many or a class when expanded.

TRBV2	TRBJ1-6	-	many	TGTGCCAGCAGTGAATCGAGGGGGGTGGTTTCACCCCTCCACTTT	CASSESRGVVSPLHF
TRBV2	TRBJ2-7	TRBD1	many	TGTGCCAGCAGTGAGGACAGGGGCGAGCAGTACTTC	CASSEDRGEQYF
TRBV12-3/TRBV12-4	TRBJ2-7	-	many	TGTGCCAGCAGTTCCGGGACCCCGACCTACGAGCAGTACTTC	CASSSGTPTYEQYF
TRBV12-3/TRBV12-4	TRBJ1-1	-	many	TGTGCCAGCAGTGCGGACAGCAAGGCCACTGAAGCTTTCTTT	CASSADSKATEAFF
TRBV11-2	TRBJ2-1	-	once	TGTGCCAGCAGCTTAGAAGCCGCGGGGGCTCACAATGAGCAGTTCTTC	CASSLEAAGAHNEQFF
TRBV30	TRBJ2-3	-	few	TGTGCCTGGAGTGTACTTGGGCGGGATGATACGCAGTATTTT	CAWSVLGRDDTQYF
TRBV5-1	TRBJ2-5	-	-	TGCGCCAGCGGCCCGGGGACTTTAAAAGAGACCCAGTACTTC	CASGPGTLKETQYF
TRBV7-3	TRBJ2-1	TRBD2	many	TGTGCCAGCAGCGCTTCCGGGACTAGCGGGAGGGATGAGCAGTTCTTC	CASSASGTSGRDEQFF
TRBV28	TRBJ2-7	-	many	TGTGCCAGCAGAACCGGACGACAGGCGGTCTACGAGCAGTACTTC	CASRTGRQAVYEQYF
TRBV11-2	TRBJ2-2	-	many	TGTGCCAGCAGCCAACAGGTGACCGGGGAGCTGTTTTTT	CASSQQVTGELFF
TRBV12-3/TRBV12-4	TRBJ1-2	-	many	TGTGCCAGCAGTTTAGGCAGTAACTATGGCTACACCTTC	CASSLGSNYGYTF
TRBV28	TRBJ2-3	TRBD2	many	TGTGCCAGCAGTTTATCGGCTAGCGGGAGAGATACGCAGTATTTT	CASSLSASGRDTQYF
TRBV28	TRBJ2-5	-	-	TGTGCCGTACGTCAGGAAGAGACCCAGTACTTC	CAVRQEETQYF